The 27 T cell receptor beta chains below come from one sample, sequenced in a study of cytomegalovirus exposure and HLA in healthy donors. Use of 60 Vbeta and 13 Jbeta primers characterized the PCR. Profiled with immunoSEQ multiplex PCR; TCRdb holds only in-frame clones, not every one. Of about 170,000 clones in the sample, just under 80% were seen once. The sequenced sample was PBMCs. The receptors derive from a woman aged 50 to 60 in good health and CMV-seropositive.

This chain connects TRBV7-2 to TRBJ2-2; TRBD2 matches at 12 bases. CDR1 and CDR2 (germline): SGHTA, FQGNSA. CDR3 size: 19 residues. After removal of 1 base from V and 7 bases from J, the junction contained 13 bases not matched to a gene. CDR3: CASSLVSSRLAGANGELFF. In DNA, the CDR3 is TGTGCCAGCAGCTTAGTGTCTTCGCGACTAGCGGGAGCAAACGGGGAGCTGTTTTTT.

This clone was counted between two and nine times. V usage is TRBV28 and J usage is TRBJ1-2, with D unclear. Germline V gives CDR1 MDHEN, CDR2 SYDVKM. This CDR3 is built from 10 residues. Trimming pared 6 bases from V and 6 bases from J, leaving 5 bases between. The CDR3 DNA follows: TGTGCCAGCAGAGCCAATGGCTACACCTTC. Protein product: CASRANGYTF.

This sequence joins TRBV27 and TRBJ1-6, with 7 nucleotides matching TRBD1. There are 14 residues in the CDR3. J was trimmed by 5 bases and V by 5 bases; bases with no gene match: 3. In germline, CDR1 is MNHEY, CDR2 SMNVEV (reference sequence). CDR3 sequence reads: CASSLGTDNSPLHF. DNA for the CDR3: TGTGCCAGCAGTCTCGGGACAGATAATTCACCCCTCCACTTT.

The CDR3, as DNA: TGTGCCACCAGCATTAGGCAGGGGTATGATGGCTACACCTTC. Translated, it gives CATSIRQGYDGYTF. This chain connects TRBV15 to TRBJ1-2; D may be TRBD1 (6 bases). V shed 4 bases and J shed 6 bases, with 15 bases lying between them. Germline V CDR1 and CDR2: LNHNV, YYDKDF (reference sequence). The CDR3 extends over 14 amino acids.

This clone was counted between two and nine times. The CDR3 DNA reads as TGTGCCAGCAGCATTGAGGTACTGAAGGCCCAGTTCTTC. Encoded protein: CASSIEVLKAQFF. The chain is built from TRBV7-9 and TRBJ2-1; D is unclear. Deletions cut 5 bases from V and 13 bases from J, with 18 bases between. This CDR3 comprises 13 residues. The germline V gene has CDR1 SEHNR and CDR2 FQNEAQ (reference sequence).

This clone appeared a few times. V is TRBV5-1 and J is TRBJ2-7; 8 nucleotides line up with TRBD1. The length of the CDR3 is 13 residues. The germline gives CDR1 SGHRS, CDR2 YFSETQ. V dropped 0 bases and J dropped 4; count of bases not matched to a gene: 0. CDR3 region: CASSLDRGYEQYF. The CDR3 DNA reads TGCGCCAGCAGCTTGGACAGGGGGTACGAGCAGTACTTC. Looking up the rest from reference TRBV5-1 and TRBJ2-7 gives the full variable domain: KAGVTQTPRYLIKTRGQQVTLSCSPISGHRSVSWYQQTPGQGLQFLFEYFSETQRNKGNFPGRFSGRQFSNSRSEMNVSTLELGDSALYLCASSLDRGYEQYFGPGTRLTVT.

J is TRBJ2-5 and V is TRBV2, with D hard to call. The CDR3 is 13 residues long. Germline-derived CDR1 and CDR2 are SNHLY and FYNNEI. CDR3 sequence (DNA): TGTGTCTCGCAACTCGAGGCCCAAGAGACCCAGTACTTC. It translates to CVSQLEAQETQYF.

The genes are TRBV18 and TRBJ2-7; possibly TRBD1 for D (6 bases). CDR1 and CDR2 (germline): KGHSH, LQKENI. Trimming removed 1 base from V and 5 bases from J, with 12 bases in between. The CDR3 is made up of 14 amino acids. The CDR3 reads CASSPLQGSNEQYF. In DNA form, the CDR3 reads TGTGCCAGCTCACCACTCCAGGGGTCGAACGAGCAGTACTTC.

The chain combines TRBV5-1 with TRBJ2-3; 7 nucleotides align to TRBD1. The CDR3 runs 14 residues. CDR1 and CDR2 (germline): SGHRS, YFSETQ. J lost 1 base, V lost 7 bases, and 6 bases had no gene match. CDR3 sequence reads: CASARQGGTDTQYF. DNA of the CDR3: TGCGCCAGCGCCCGACAGGGTGGCACAGATACGCAGTATTTT. Complete variable domain (other parts from reference TRBV5-1 and TRBJ2-3): KAGVTQTPRYLIKTRGQQVTLSCSPISGHRSVSWYQQTPGQGLQFLFEYFSETQRNKGNFPGRFSGRQFSNSRSEMNVSTLELGDSALYLCASARQGGTDTQYFGPGTRLTVL.

V is TRBV19 and J is TRBJ2-4; no definite D call. V was shortened by 4 bases and J by 1 base, with 14 bases between the two germline ends. The CDR3 covers 16 residues. The germline gives CDR1 LNHDA, CDR2 SQIVND (reference sequence). CDR3 bases: TGTGCCAGTAGTAGGGCAGCAGGAAGGGCCAAAAACATTCAGTACTTC. It codes for CASSRAAGRAKNIQYF.

This clone was seen a few times. V gene TRBV29-1 combines with J gene TRBJ2-1, with TRBD2 matching 14 bases. The germline V gene has CDR1 SQVTM and CDR2 ANQGSEA. CDR3 size: 14 residues. J gave up 7 bases and V 6 bases, and 5 bases lay outside the gene matches. Here the CDR3 DNA reads TGCAGCGTCCGGACTAGCGGGAGGTTGAATGAGCAGTTCTTC. As protein: CSVRTSGRLNEQFF.

This chain joins TRBV6-5 and TRBJ2-7; D perhaps matches TRBD2 (6 bases). Trimming pared 4 bases from V and 6 bases from J, leaving 7 bases between. Germline CDR1 and CDR2: MNHEY and SVGAGI. The CDR3 has 11 residues. CDR3 sequence (DNA): TGTGCCAGCAGTTGGGGAGGCGAGCAGTACTTC. Residues: CASSWGGEQYF.

This rearrangement joins TRBV27 to TRBJ2-7; D unclear. From germline, CDR1 is MNHEY and CDR2 SMNVEV (reference sequence). This CDR3 contains 15 residues. Trimming took off 2 bases at V and 3 bases at J, with 14 bases between the two ends. CDR3 sequence reads: CASSLMAVGVYEQYF. As DNA, the CDR3 is TGTGCCAGCAGTTTAATGGCGGTCGGCGTCTACGAGCAGTACTTC.

The chain recombines TRBV11-2 with TRBJ2-3, with D hard to call. Trimming shortened V by 6 bases and J by 2 bases, and 21 bases separated the two germline ends. From germline, CDR1 is SGHAT and CDR2 FQNNGV. The CDR3 totals 17 residues. The CDR3 region is CASRTRSKARVTDTQYF. DNA for the CDR3: TGTGCCAGCAGAACGAGGTCCAAGGCGAGAGTCACAGATACGCAGTATTTT.

V usage is TRBV5-6 and J usage is TRBJ1-5; 7 bases map to TRBD1. CDR3 length equals 16 residues. V lost 4 bases, J lost 5 bases, and 12 bases stayed unmatched. The germline gives CDR1 SGHDT, CDR2 YYEEEE. The CDR3 bases are TGTGCCAGCAGCAAGGGACAGACCAGAGGGGATCAGCCCCAGCATTTT. It codes for CASSKGQTRGDQPQHF.

The count of this clone is one. The chain links TRBV4-1 to TRBJ2-5; D is undetermined. V lost 1 base and J lost 1, with 10 bases in between. Germline V lookup: CDR1 MGHRA, CDR2 YSYEKL. The CDR3 spans 15 residues. CDR3 protein: CASSQVRASQETQYF. CDR3 nucleotides: TGCGCCAGCAGCCAAGTGAGAGCGAGCCAAGAGACCCAGTACTTC.

V and J are TRBV28 and TRBJ2-7, with D possibly being TRBD2 (6 bases). The CDR3 loop spans 14 amino acids. Germline V gene sequence: CDR1 MDHEN, CDR2 SYDVKM. Trimming took off 7 bases at V and 6 bases at J, with 19 bases between the two ends. CDR3 region: CASNNPGRSSEQYF. CDR3 DNA: TGTGCCAGCAATAACCCGGGGAGGAGTAGCGAGCAGTACTTC. Based on the CDR3 plus reference TRBV28 and TRBJ2-7, the full variable domain is DVKVTQSSRYLVKRTGEKVFLECVQDMDHENMFWYRQDPGLGLRLIYFSYDVKMKEKGDIPEGYSVSREKKERFSLILESASTNQTSMYLCASNNPGRSSEQYFGPGTRLTVT.

The chain employs TRBV4-1 and TRBJ2-7; 7 nucleotides line up with TRBD1. J was trimmed by 6 bases and V by 4 bases; bases with no gene match: 18. The CDR3 totals 17 residues. The germline V gene encodes CDR1 MGHRA and CDR2 YSYEKL. CDR3: CASSPVLRGRGLREQYF. The CDR3 DNA sequence: TGCGCCAGCAGCCCGGTCCTCAGGGGAAGGGGGCTACGCGAGCAGTACTTC.

The V and J genes are TRBV7-6 and TRBJ2-7; a weak D match, TRBD1 (5 bases). Germline loops: CDR1 SGHVS, CDR2 FNYEAQ. The V end lost 3 bases, the J end lost 6 bases, and 15 bases lay between the germline ends. This CDR3 comprises 14 residues. The CDR3 nucleotides are TGTGCCAGCAGCTTGATGACAGTTGCAGTCGAGCAGTACTTC. This encodes CASSLMTVAVEQYF.

This clone was seen more than once but under ten times. The junction and the germline gene differ at one end; a read error may be behind it. This rearrangement joins TRBV7-7 to TRBJ2-1, with D tentatively TRBD1 (6 bases). This CDR3 has 13 amino acids. CDR1 is SSHAT, CDR2 FNYEAQ, per germline (reference sequence). CDR3 sequence: CASSLVAGDKQFF. CDR3 nucleotide sequence: TGTGCTAGCAGCTTAGTGGCAGGGGATAAGCAGTTCTTC.

The CDR3 region is CASSFAGANVLTF. DNA for the CDR3: TGCGCCAGCAGCTTCGCTGGGGCCAACGTCCTGACTTTC. The chain combines TRBV5-1 with TRBJ2-6, with D hard to call. Trimming shortened V by 2 bases and J by 2 bases, and 2 bases separated the two germline ends. CDR1 SGHRS and CDR2 YFSETQ come from the germline V gene. The CDR3 covers 13 residues.

This clone appeared a single time. The chain joins TRBV27 to TRBJ2-7; no clear D gene. Germline V gives CDR1 MNHEY, CDR2 SMNVEV (reference sequence). V was shortened by 2 bases and J by 0 bases, with 11 bases between the two germline ends. The CDR3 is 15 amino acids. CDR3 DNA: TGTGCCAGCAGTTTAAAGTGGCAGATCTCCTACGAGCAGTACTTC. Residues: CASSLKWQISYEQYF.

The gene calls are TRBV19 and TRBJ1-3; 8 bases are shared with TRBD1. The V segment lost 6 bases and the J segment 0 bases; nucleotides outside the gene matches: 22. The CDR3 has 21 residues. The germline CDR1 and CDR2 sequences are LNHDA and SQIVND (reference sequence). The CDR3 DNA reads as TGTGCCAGTAGCCCCCACCCAATAACGGACAGGGACCTGAGCTCTGGAAACACCATATATTTT. It yields the protein CASSPHPITDRDLSSGNTIYF.

The genes are TRBV9 and TRBJ1-5, with D perhaps TRBD1 (6 bases). CDR1 is SGDLS and CDR2 is YYNGEE in the germline V gene. CDR3 size: 14 residues. The V end was cut by 4 bases, the J end by 6 bases, with 14 bases between. The CDR3 sequence is CASSKGVISQPQHF. CDR3 bases: TGTGCCAGCAGCAAGGGGGTGATTAGTCAGCCCCAGCATTTT.

V is TRBV5-4 and J is TRBJ2-7, with D maybe TRBD1 (6 bases). The CDR3 contains 15 residues. Trimming took off 3 bases at V and 2 bases at J, with 15 bases between the two ends. Germline values: CDR1 SGHNT, CDR2 YYREEE (reference sequence). This CDR3 is CASSSLKDRAYEQYF. CDR3 nucleotides: TGTGCCAGCAGCTCCCTTAAGGACAGAGCCTACGAGCAGTACTTC.

This clone has just a few counts. The CDR3 coding sequence is TGTGCCAGCAGCTCACCCGGGGGGAGGGAGCTGTTTTTT. Protein product: CASSSPGGRELFF. This chain uses TRBV7-2 with TRBJ2-2; 7 positions match TRBD2. The V segment lost 4 bases and the J segment 9 bases; nucleotides outside the gene matches: 5. Germline V CDR1 and CDR2: SGHTA, FQGNSA. This CDR3 spans 13 amino acids.

This sequence joins TRBV9 and TRBJ2-2; possible D gene TRBD1, 5 bases. Germline V gene lookup returns CDR1 SGDLS and CDR2 YYNGEE. V gave up 4 bases and J gave up 5 bases, with 12 bases separating them. The CDR3 contains 14 residues. In DNA form, the CDR3 reads TGTGCCAGCAGCATACATGGACAAACCGGGGAGCTGTTTTTT. Translating gives CASSIHGQTGELFF.